The rows below give T cell receptor beta chains drawn from one sample of a study of blood T cell repertoires in COVID-19. The data were produced by immunoSEQ multiplex PCR, yet TCRdb's version contains in-frame clones alone and is incomplete. The sample lists about 200,000 clones; over 80% were seen once. The sequenced material came from peripheral blood. The receptors shown here come from a human donor in a cohort sampled during active COVID-19. CDR3s include the opening cysteine and the closing phenylalanine or tryptophan. Fields, in order: V gene, clone size, J gene, D gene, CDR3 DNA, CDR3 protein. The D gene is left open where the match is weak. Size is stated for part of the rows, as once, few or many counts, or as a class when the clone is expanded.

TRBV5-1,once,TRBJ1-1,NA,TGCGCCAGCAGCTTGGGTGCGGGGGCTGAAGCTTTCTTT,CASSLGAGAEAFF
TRBV27,NA,TRBJ2-7,NA,TGTGCCAGCAGTTTCCGGAGCTCCTACGAGCAGTACTTC,CASSFRSSYEQYF
TRBV5-1,NA,TRBJ2-1,NA,TGCGCCAGCAGCTTGGCCTCAGGATACAATGAGCAGTTCTTC,CASSLASGYNEQFF
TRBV6-5,NA,TRBJ1-6,TRBD1,TGTGCCAGCAGGCCGACAGGGGGTAATTCACCCCTCCACTTT,CASRPTGGNSPLHF
TRBV30,once,TRBJ2-7,TRBD2,TGTGCCTGGAGGACTAGCGGGAGTTACGAGCAGTACTTC,CAWRTSGSYEQYF
TRBV7-9,few,TRBJ2-7,TRBD2,TGTGCCAGCAGCCTTAATACCGGGACTAGCAGGCCAAAGTACTTC,CASSLNTGTSRPKYF
TRBV27,NA,TRBJ1-5,NA,TGTGCCAGCAGTCTGGGGGGGCGAGGCAATCAGCCCCAGCATTTT,CASSLGGRGNQPQHF
TRBV9,few,TRBJ1-3,NA,TGTGCCAGCAGCCCGGGGGGGCACGGAAACACCATATATTTT,CASSPGGHGNTIYF
TRBV10-3,NA,TRBJ2-7,TRBD2,TGTGCCATCAGTGGCGGGACTAGCGTCTCCTACGAGCAGTACTTC,CAISGGTSVSYEQYF
TRBV5-6,NA,TRBJ2-1,NA,TGTGCCAGCAGCTTGGAGGGGCCAAGCTACAATGAGCAGTTCTTC,CASSLEGPSYNEQFF
TRBV30,NA,TRBJ2-1,NA,TGTGCCTGGAGTCCTCAGGGGTTCTACAATGAGCAGTTCTTC,CAWSPQGFYNEQFF
TRBV4-1,once,TRBJ1-2,TRBD1,TGCGCCAGCAGCCAGGCCCCGGGACAGGGGGCCTATGGCTACACCTTC,CASSQAPGQGAYGYTF
TRBV7-7,NA,TRBJ2-1,NA,TGTGCCAGCAGCTTAGGGGGGGTTAGCTCCTACAATGAGCAGTTCTTC,CASSLGGVSSYNEQFF
TRBV6-5,few,TRBJ2-7,TRBD2,TGTGCCAGCAGTTACAGCGCTAGCGGGAGGGCCAACGAGCAGTACTTC,CASSYSASGRANEQYF
TRBV30,NA,TRBJ1-6,NA,TGTGCCTGTAACAGGGACGGATCACCCCTCCACTTT,CACNRDGSPLHF
TRBV25-1,NA,TRBJ1-1,TRBD1,TGTGCCAGCAGTGGGGCAGGGACAGGGAACCCTGAAGCTTTCTTT,CASSGAGTGNPEAFF
TRBV28,few,TRBJ1-2,NA,TGTGCCAGCGGAGAAAACTATGGCTACACCTTC,CASGENYGYTF
TRBV11-2,NA,TRBJ2-7,NA,TGTGCCAGCAGCTTAGCGGCAGGGTACGGCGAGCAGTACTTC,CASSLAAGYGEQYF
TRBV28,NA,TRBJ1-5,TRBD1,TGTGCCAGCAGTCAACCGACAGGGAAAGGGTTTGGTCAGCCCCAGCATTTT,CASSQPTGKGFGQPQHF
TRBV9,NA,TRBJ2-1,TRBD2,TGTGCCAGCAGCCCGGGGGTATTAGCGGGACATGAGCAGTTCTTC,CASSPGVLAGHEQFF
TRBV28,NA,TRBJ2-7,TRBD1,TGTGCCAGCAGCCTGGGACAGGGGATCTACGAGCAGTACTTC,CASSLGQGIYEQYF
TRBV9,NA,TRBJ2-1,TRBD2,TGTGCCAGCAGCGTAAGTGCCCCCCTAGCGGGAGGTGAGCAGTTCTTC,CASSVSAPLAGGEQFF
TRBV4-3,NA,TRBJ2-6,NA,TGCGCCAGCAGCCAAGAAGGGGGATTAATATCTGGGGCCAACGTCCTGACTTTC,CASSQEGGLISGANVLTF
TRBV29-1,once,TRBJ1-4,NA,TGCAGCGTAAGACGGGGAAATGAAAAACTGTTTTTT,CSVRRGNEKLFF
TRBV30,NA,TRBJ1-2,TRBD1,TGTGCCTGGGGCGGACAGGGAGTAGGTGGCTACACCTTC,CAWGGQGVGGYTF
TRBV28,NA,TRBJ1-2,NA,TGTGCCAGCCGACTTTCCGGACTCCCCTATGGCTACACCTTC,CASRLSGLPYGYTF
TRBV7-9,NA,TRBJ2-5,NA,TGTGCCAGCAGCATTTGGGGAGAAGAGACCCAGTACTTC,CASSIWGEETQYF
TRBV10-1,NA,TRBJ2-7,NA,TGCGCCAGCAGTGAGGAGTTGTCCTACGAGCAGTACTTC,CASSEELSYEQYF
TRBV11-2,NA,TRBJ2-7,TRBD2,TGTGCCAGCAGCTTCCGGGGGGGCTCCTACGAGCAGTACTTC,CASSFRGGSYEQYF
TRBV25-1,once,TRBJ2-5,TRBD2,TGTGCCAGCAGTGAAGGGGGGAGGGGAGCTGCAGAGACCCAGTACTTC,CASSEGGRGAAETQYF